The text below deals with one TCR beta chain. Germline and junction disagree at one end, which may indicate a read error. Treatment described: oral pan-JAK inhibitor, 5-10 mg twice daily. Peripheral blood and lesional scalp punch biopsies came from alopecia areata patients. Sorting of PBMCs yielded the CD4+ and CD8+ T cells. Extraction and reverse transcription of RNA yielded cDNA as the sequencing template. TCRdb's copy holds only in-frame clones and misses some; the assay was immunoSEQ multiplex PCR. This table holds 95,000 to 100,000 clones, about 58% found once. These data belong to a study of CD8+ T cells in alopecia areata. Study-level information: Oral tofacitinib, 5 to 10 mg twice daily, was given in an open-label trial.

CDR1 and CDR2 from the germline V gene are GTSNPN and SVGIG (reference sequence). This CDR3 has 16 amino acids. The TCR comes from a human donor with alopecia areata. The rearrangement links TRBV30 to TRBJ2-1; D tentatively reads TRBD1 or TRBD2 (5 bases each). This specimen consisted of CD8+ T cells sorted from blood, obtained at week 4, from a patient treated with tofacitinib. The CDR3 region has the DNA TGTGCCTGGGAGGGTCGAATCCGGGGCTCCCACAATGAGCAGTTCTTC. This gives the protein CAWEGRIRGSHNEQFF.